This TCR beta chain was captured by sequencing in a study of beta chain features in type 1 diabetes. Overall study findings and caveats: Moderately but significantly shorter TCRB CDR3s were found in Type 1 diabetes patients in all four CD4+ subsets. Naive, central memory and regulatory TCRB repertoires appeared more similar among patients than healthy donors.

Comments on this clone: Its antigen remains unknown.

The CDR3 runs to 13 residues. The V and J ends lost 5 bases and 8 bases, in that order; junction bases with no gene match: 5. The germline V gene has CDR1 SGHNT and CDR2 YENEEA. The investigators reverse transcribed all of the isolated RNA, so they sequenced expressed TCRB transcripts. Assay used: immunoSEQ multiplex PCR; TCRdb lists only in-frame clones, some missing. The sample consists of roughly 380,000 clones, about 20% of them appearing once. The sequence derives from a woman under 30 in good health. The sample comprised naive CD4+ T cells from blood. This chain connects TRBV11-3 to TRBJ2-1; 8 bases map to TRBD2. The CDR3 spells CASSHSGMDEQFF. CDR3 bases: TGTGCCAGCAGCCATAGCGGGATGGATGAGCAGTTCTTC.